Below, 23 T cell receptor beta chains from the same sample are listed, as sequenced in a study of cytomegalovirus exposure and HLA in healthy donors. With 60 Vbeta and 13 Jbeta primers, the PCR was carried out. The assay was immunoSEQ multiplex PCR, and TCRdb's table has in-frame clones only and misses some. In the table there are approximately 160,000 clones, 76% of which are singletons. The sequencing sample was made of PBMCs. The receptors were sampled from a female donor in good health and CMV-seronegative.

On this clone: The same CDR3 arises from other DNA sequences in this sample as well. The chain links TRBV9 to TRBJ2-7; possible D gene TRBD2, 6 bases. Germline CDR1 is SGDLS and CDR2 is YYNGEE. Trimming stripped 3 bases from V and 4 bases from J, with 20 bases between. The CDR3 consists of 16 residues. The CDR3 region is CASSAELGGPRYEQYF. Here the CDR3 DNA reads TGTGCCAGCAGCGCGGAACTTGGAGGGCCAAGGTACGAGCAGTACTTC.

The rearrangement joins TRBV7-6 to TRBJ2-3; tentative D call: TRBD2 (7 bases). Germline V gene sequence: CDR1 SGHVS, CDR2 FNYEAQ. The CDR3 is made up of 15 amino acids. V was shortened by 5 bases and J by 5 bases, with 17 bases between the two germline ends. The CDR3 nucleotides are TGTGCCAGCAGCCTCAAGGGGGGGAGTGGAGATACGCAGTATTTT. Translated, it gives CASSLKGGSGDTQYF.

V is TRBV29-1 and J is TRBJ2-2, with 7 positions matching TRBD2. Germline V gene data show CDR1 as SQVTM and CDR2 as ANQGSEA. The junction had 8 bases not matched to a gene; V was cut back by 6 bases and J by 4 bases. The CDR3 is 14 residues long. The CDR3 reads CSVTRGESTGELFF. The CDR3 nucleotides are TGCAGCGTCACACGGGGGGAATCCACCGGGGAGCTGTTTTTT.

The chain uses TRBV12-5 and TRBJ2-7; no reliable D call. The CDR3 totals 12 residues. V was trimmed by 7 bases and J by 0 bases, leaving 7 bases between them. From germline, CDR1 is LGHNT and CDR2 FRNRAP. In DNA, the CDR3 is TGTGCTAGTGATATCCTCTCCTACGAGCAGTACTTC. Translated: CASDILSYEQYF.

This clone came up a few times. This chain links TRBV9 with TRBJ2-1; D might be TRBD2 (6 bases). This CDR3 region has 16 residues. Germline V gives CDR1 SGDLS, CDR2 YYNGEE. V was cut by 2 bases and J by 8 bases, with 20 bases left in between. In DNA, the CDR3 is TGTGCCAGCAGCGTTTCCGGACTAATAGGGCGGGATGAGCAGTTCTTC. Translating it yields CASSVSGLIGRDEQFF.

V is TRBV6-6 and J is TRBJ2-1, with 10 positions matching TRBD2. Germline loops: CDR1 MNHNY, CDR2 SVGAGI (reference sequence). J lost 8 bases, V lost 6 bases, and 13 bases had no gene match. The CDR3 consists of 16 residues. The CDR3 sequence: CASSGIAGGFLDEQFF. The DNA of the CDR3 is TGTGCCAGCAGCGGAATAGCGGGAGGATTTTTGGATGAGCAGTTCTTC.

V gene TRBV5-6 combines with J gene TRBJ2-5; a weak D match, TRBD2 (6 bases). Deletions cut 4 bases from V and 7 bases from J, with 8 bases between. The CDR3 is 11 amino acids. CDR1 is SGHDT and CDR2 is YYEEEE in the germline V gene. The CDR3 is CASSRRGTQYF. As DNA, the CDR3 is TGTGCCAGCAGCCGGAGGGGGACCCAGTACTTC.

V is TRBV12-2 and J is TRBJ2-7; the DNA was not compared with TRBD2, the D call given in the table. TRBV12-2 is given as a pseudogene. The CDR3 is 14 amino acids. The CDR3 DNA is TGTGCAAGTCGCCCCGGGACTAGCGGCTACGAGCAGTACTTC. Amino acid sequence: CASRPGTSGYEQYF.

Written as DNA, the CDR3 is TGTGCCAGCAGTAGACAGACAGGGGCGATCACTGAAGCTTTCTTT. Translated: CASSRQTGAITEAFF. This chain links TRBV6-5 with TRBJ1-1, with TRBD1 matching 8 bases. Trimming cost V 5 bases and J 4 bases; bases outside gene matches: 9. Germline V CDR1 and CDR2: MNHEY, SVGAGI. This CDR3 region has 15 residues.

J is TRBJ1-4 and V is TRBV20-1; 8 nucleotides agree with TRBD1. With 6 bases clipped from V and 13 bases from J, the junction kept 4 bases outside the gene matches. The CDR3 loop spans 10 amino acids. CDR1 and CDR2 (germline): DFQATT, SNEGSKA (reference sequence). CDR3 DNA: TGCAGTGCACAGGACAGGGCACTGTTTTTT. This gives the protein CSAQDRALFF.

The chain couples TRBV11-1 to TRBJ2-1, with 15 positions matching TRBD2. Germline loops: CDR1 SGHAT, CDR2 FQDESV (reference sequence). The CDR3 totals 16 residues. J gave up 6 bases and V 5 bases, and 5 bases lay outside the gene matches. This CDR3 reads CASSPGTSGRLNEQFF. CDR3 in DNA: TGTGCCAGCAGCCCGGGGACTAGCGGGAGGCTCAATGAGCAGTTCTTC.

The chain joins TRBV30 to TRBJ1-1; perhaps TRBD1 as D (6 bases). The germline gives CDR1 GTSNPN, CDR2 SVGIG (reference sequence). Trimming shortened V by 2 bases and J by 0 bases, and 10 bases separated the two germline ends. There are 14 residues in the CDR3. CDR3 nucleotides: TGTGCCTGGAGTACAGGGCCCTTGAACACTGAAGCTTTCTTT. Protein product: CAWSTGPLNTEAFF.

The rearrangement joins TRBV5-4 to TRBJ2-1; the match to TRBD2 covers 9 bases. Germline assignment: CDR1 SGHNT and CDR2 YYREEE (reference sequence). The junction had 7 bases not matched to a gene; V was cut back by 2 bases and J by 7 bases. The CDR3 has 15 amino acids. CDR3 amino acids: CASSFAGGPRNEQFF. The CDR3 DNA sequence: TGTGCCAGCAGCTTCGCGGGAGGGCCGAGGAATGAGCAGTTCTTC.

A remark on this clone: The same CDR3 arises from other DNA sequences in this sample as well. The chain uses TRBV5-4 and TRBJ2-5, with TRBD1 matching 7 bases. V gave up 4 bases and J gave up 2 bases; unmatched junction bases: 2. The CDR3 length is 13 residues. Per germline, CDR1 SGHNT and CDR2 YYREEE (reference sequence). The CDR3 protein is CASSLGQQETQYF. CDR3 coding DNA: TGTGCCAGCAGCCTGGGACAGCAAGAGACCCAGTACTTC. Full variable domain (rest looked up from reference TRBV5-4 and TRBJ2-5): ETGVTQSPTHLIKTRGQQVTLRCSSQSGHNTVSWYQQALGQGPQFIFQYYREEENGRGNFPPRFSGLQFPNYSSELNVNALELDDSALYLCASSLGQQETQYFGPGTRLLVL.

The chain has TRBV29-1 and TRBJ2-2; D is unresolved. Germline CDR1 SQVTM, CDR2 ANQGSEA. The CDR3 runs to 13 residues. The germline V and J ends were trimmed by 4 bases and 6 bases, with 12 bases remaining between them. CDR3 DNA sequence: TGCAGCGTTGCTTTGGATCGGGCCGGGGAGCTGTTTTTT. Its protein product is CSVALDRAGELFF.

The V call is TRBV6-5, the J call TRBJ2-7; 9 positions match TRBD2. Per the germline V gene, CDR1 is MNHEY and CDR2 is SVGAGI. The CDR3 covers 16 residues. Trimming removed 2 bases from V and 3 bases from J; junction bases left unmatched: 8. Here the CDR3 DNA reads TGTGCCAGCAGTTACGCGGGAGCGGGAGGTATCTACGAGCAGTACTTC. It codes for CASSYAGAGGIYEQYF.

The V and J genes are TRBV7-2 and TRBJ2-2; D is possibly TRBD2 (5 bases). Germline CDR1 is SGHTA and CDR2 is FQGNSA. The CDR3 consists of 15 residues. V was pared by 1 base and J by 7 bases, with 13 bases between. CDR3: CASSLGGRADGELFF. CDR3 nucleotides: TGTGCCAGCAGCTTAGGCGGGCGGGCGGACGGGGAGCTGTTTTTT.

The CDR3: CASSMVKGPQETQYF. DNA for the CDR3: TGTGCCAGTAGTATGGTTAAGGGGCCACAAGAGACCCAGTACTTC. The rearrangement links TRBV19 to TRBJ2-5; TRBD1 might be the D (5 bases). V was trimmed by 3 bases and J by 2 bases, leaving 13 bases between them. This CDR3 contains 15 residues. Per germline, CDR1 LNHDA and CDR2 SQIVND (reference sequence). Based on the CDR3 plus reference TRBV19 and TRBJ2-5, the full variable domain is DGGITQSPKYLFRKEGQNVTLSCEQNLNHDAMYWYRQDPGQGLRLIYYSQIVNDFQKGDIAEGYSVSREKKESFPLTVTSAQKNPTAFYLCASSMVKGPQETQYFGPGTRLLVL.

The rearrangement links TRBV29-1 to TRBJ2-5; 7 bases are shared with TRBD2. J gave up 4 bases and V 3 bases, and 11 bases lay outside the gene matches. This CDR3 has 15 amino acids. Germline CDR1 is SQVTM and CDR2 is ANQGSEA. The CDR3 sequence: CSVDLGGRVGETQYF. The CDR3 DNA reads TGCAGCGTTGACCTCGGGGGGAGGGTGGGAGAGACCCAGTACTTC.

This chain uses TRBV13 with TRBJ1-1; D remains ambiguous. V shed 2 bases and J shed 1 base, with 8 bases lying between them. The germline gives CDR1 PRHDT, CDR2 FYEKMQ (reference sequence). This CDR3 has 14 amino acids. The CDR3, as DNA: TGTGCCAGCAGCTTACGGGGTCGGAACACTGAAGCTTTCTTT. This sequence encodes CASSLRGRNTEAFF.

This chain joins TRBV9 and TRBJ2-5; D remains ambiguous. Trimming removed 3 bases at V and 5 bases at J, with 8 bases between. From germline, CDR1 is SGDLS and CDR2 YYNGEE. The CDR3 spans 12 residues. DNA for the CDR3: TGTGCCAGCAGCGGTTCGGGTGAGACCCAGTACTTC. Translated: CASSGSGETQYF.

This clone was observed once. The genes are TRBV20-1 and TRBJ2-1; D is undetermined. CDR3 length: 11 residues. Deletions cut 6 bases from V and 10 bases from J, with 13 bases between. Germline V gives CDR1 DFQATT, CDR2 SNEGSKA (reference sequence). The CDR3 region has the DNA TGCAGTGCCACCTTTCCGGTGGAGCAGTTCTTC. This translates into CSATFPVEQFF.

A remark on this clone: Germline is not matched at one junction end, which may reflect a read error. This rearrangement joins TRBV7-2 to TRBJ2-6; TRBD1 agrees at 8 bases. The CDR3 spans 17 residues. Per the germline V gene, CDR1 is SGHTA and CDR2 is FQGNSA. CDR3 region: CASSPGQGGARANGLTF. The CDR3 DNA follows: TGTGCCAGCAGCCCCGGACAGGGTGGGGCAAGGGCCAACGGCCTGACTTTC.